This TCR beta chain is drawn from a study of cytomegalovirus exposure and HLA in healthy donors. Use of 60 Vbeta and 13 Jbeta primers characterized the PCR. The repertoire was sequenced with immunoSEQ multiplex PCR; TCRdb's copy has only in-frame clones and lacks some. Here the sample spans about 120,000 clones, 80% to 90% being singletons. V was shortened by 6 bases and J by 6 bases, with 20 bases between the two germline ends. The CDR3 sequence is 15 residues long. The germline V gene encodes CDR1 MDHEN and CDR2 SYDVKM. This sequence was found in a man aged 35-49 years in good health and CMV-seronegative. What was sequenced was PBMCs. The V call is TRBV28, the J call TRBJ1-1; tentative D call: TRBD1 (6 bases). CDR3 coding DNA: TGTGCCAGCAGCTTCGTCAGAGCAGGGGAACCTGAAGCTTTCTTT. Its protein product is CASSFVRAGEPEAFF.